The 4 T cell receptor beta chains in this list originate from one sample, sequenced in a study of control samples from healthy donors and cancer patients. Sequenced by immunoSEQ multiplex PCR; TCRdb stores in-frame clones only, minus some. Found here are 100,000 to 150,000 clones, around 90% of them singletons; the top ten hold about 8.7%. Sequenced material: blood. These receptors all stem from a man between 35 and 55 years old in good health.

The chain recombines TRBV10-3 with TRBJ1-1; D remains unclear. Between the trimmed V and J ends, which lost 6 bases and 1 base, there was a span of 3 bases. Germline loops: CDR1 ENHRY, CDR2 SYGVKD. The length of the CDR3 is 11 residues. The CDR3 coding sequence is TGTGCCATCAGGGAGAACACTGAAGCTTTCTTT. This translates into CAIRENTEAFF.

V gene TRBV7-2 combines with J gene TRBJ1-4; D is possibly TRBD1 (6 bases). Trimming took off 1 base at V and 5 bases at J, with 11 bases between the two ends. Germline loops: CDR1 SGHTA, CDR2 FQGNSA. The CDR3 extends over 15 amino acids. The CDR3 DNA reads TGTGCCAGCAGCTTAGTAAGGGGGATCAATGAAAAACTGTTTTTT. It is translated as CASSLVRGINEKLFF.

The V gene is TRBV29-1, the J gene TRBJ1-4, with 10 bases fitting TRBD1. This CDR3 comprises 13 residues. The trim removed 7 bases at V and 7 bases at J, leaving 6 bases unmatched. Germline lookup yields CDR1 SQVTM and CDR2 ANQGSEA. CDR3 amino acids: CSARQGASEKLFF. The CDR3 coding sequence is TGCAGCGCGCGACAGGGGGCTAGTGAAAAACTGTTTTTT.

This chain links TRBV6-5 with TRBJ1-3, with 7 bases fitting TRBD1. There are 14 residues in the CDR3. Trimming took 7 bases from V and 3 from J; bases not matched to a gene: 6. Germline-derived CDR1 and CDR2 are MNHEY and SVGAGI. The CDR3 is CASTTGVFGNTIYF. DNA for the CDR3: TGTGCCAGCACCACAGGGGTATTTGGAAACACCATATATTTT.